The text below deals with one TCR beta chain. This record comes from a study of blood T cell repertoires in COVID-19. Study overall: Samples representing acute and convalescent COVID-19 were sourced from the United States, Italy and Spain. From T cells, B-cell-depleted T cells, or PBMCs came the material, which was cDNA or gDNA.

As handled by the study authors: Amplification from reference gene primers served as the basis for estimated nucleated cell counts. TCRdb's table, derived via immunoSEQ multiplex PCR, lists solely in-frame clones and lacks some. V, J and clone size are taken as reported in that table, and D and trimming were inferred from the DNA itself. This table has roughly 80,000 clones, more than 90% appearing once. The CDR3 loop spans 15 amino acids. Germline trimming cut 0 bases from V and 7 bases from J; bases unmatched to any gene: 7. Germline loops: CDR1 MGHRA, CDR2 YSYEKL. The chain has TRBV4-1 and TRBJ1-2, with 8 bases fitting TRBD1. Specimen: peripheral blood. The sequence was collected from a woman older than 75 with active or convalescent COVID-19. CDR3 amino acids: CASSQEGQGASGYTF. DNA for the CDR3: TGCGCCAGCAGCCAAGAGGGGCAGGGGGCGAGTGGCTACACCTTC.